Below, one T cell receptor beta chain is given with its context. One end of the junction fails to match germline, which may point to a read error. The sample has other DNA sequences that encode this CDR3 too. The data are from a study of blood T cell repertoires in COVID-19. Study as a whole: Samples taken during acute and convalescent COVID-19 were collected in the United States, Italy and Spain.

Looked up from germline, CDR1 is SGHNT and CDR2 is YYREEE (reference sequence). The CDR3 runs 14 residues. Original processing notes: Amplification from reference gene primers served as the basis for estimated nucleated cell counts. Here immunoSEQ multiplex PCR was the method, and the copy in TCRdb shows in-frame clones only, minus some. The D gene and trimming were derived from the DNA, and the V and J assignments and clone size from that table. The sample comprises hundreds of thousands of clones, approximately 84% of which are singletons, and around 2.1% rests with the top ten. The sample comprised peripheral blood. The receptor was isolated from a woman in her 30s who had recovered from COVID-19. The chain combines TRBV5-4 with TRBJ2-3; 8 bases align to TRBD1. CDR3 in amino acids: CASSLDRGTDTQYF. The CDR3 DNA reads as TGTGCCAGCAGTTTGGACAGGGGCACAGATACGCAGTATTTT.